Given below is one T cell receptor beta chain in context. TCRdb keeps only in-frame clones here, not all; method: immunoSEQ multiplex PCR. The table lists 32,000 or so clones, roughly 85% of them singletons. This sample was taken from a study of sequential checkpoint blockade in melanoma. Across the study: Randomization was 1:1 between first-line nivolumab→ipilimumab and ipilimumab→nivolumab.

Treatment denoted: randomized to nivolumab then ipilimumab (arm A) or the reverse (arm B). None of the patients previously received DNA-damaging chemotherapy. From thawed PBMCs, live CD3+CD8+ cells negative for CD19 and CD56 were sorted. The CDR3 runs to 14 residues. V was trimmed by 0 bases and J by 5 bases, leaving 11 bases between them. Germline CDR1 SGDLS, CDR2 YYNGEE. The receptor was isolated from a human donor with melanoma. This chain connects TRBV9 to TRBJ1-1, with a weak D call TRBD1 (6 bases). The source was CD8+ T cells sorted from blood (inferred from file names), collected from a patient given nivolumab and ipilimumab in sequence. CDR3 region: CASSVGGLGTEAFF. DNA of the CDR3: TGTGCCAGCAGCGTAGGGGGGCTTGGGACTGAAGCTTTCTTT.